Listed below are T cell receptor beta chains from one sample, sequenced in a study of cytomegalovirus exposure and HLA in healthy donors. The protocol was immunoSEQ multiplex PCR, while the TCRdb copy is restricted to in-frame clones and leaves out a portion. The sample shows around 120,000 clones, about 70% of them seen only once. The sample comprised PBMCs. These receptors were collected from a middle-aged woman in good health and CMV-seronegative. CDR3s include the opening cysteine and the closing phenylalanine or tryptophan. The D gene is left open where the match is weak. Not every row has a clone size; where given, it reads once, few, many or a size class.

abundance: -
j_gene: TRBJ2-1
d_gene: TRBD1
v_gene: TRBV7-2
CDR3nt: TGTGCCAGCAGCCCACAGGGGGCGAATTGGAATGAGCAGTTCTTC
CDR3aa: CASSPQGANWNEQFF

abundance: -
j_gene: TRBJ1-1
d_gene: -
v_gene: TRBV5-6
CDR3nt: TGTGCCAGCAGCTTAACAGGAGAAGCTTTCTTT
CDR3aa: CASSLTGEAFF

abundance: -
j_gene: TRBJ2-6
d_gene: -
v_gene: TRBV6-4
CDR3nt: TGTGCCAGCAGTGAGACGGGGAACTCTGGGGCCAACGTCCTGACTTTC
CDR3aa: CASSETGNSGANVLTF

abundance: -
j_gene: TRBJ1-2
d_gene: -
v_gene: TRBV2
CDR3nt: TGTGCCAGCAGGAGTAGTCCGCGGGGTCAGGCCTATAACTATGGCTACACCTTC
CDR3aa: CASRSSPRGQAYNYGYTF

abundance: -
j_gene: TRBJ2-5
d_gene: -
v_gene: TRBV5-1
CDR3nt: TGCGCCAGCAGCTTGCGGCCAGGGAGGCAAGAGACCCAGTACTTC
CDR3aa: CASSLRPGRQETQYF

abundance: -
j_gene: TRBJ2-5
d_gene: TRBD1
v_gene: TRBV5-6
CDR3nt: TGTGCCAGCAGCTTGAGGGGACAGGGGAAGGAGACCCAGTACTTC
CDR3aa: CASSLRGQGKETQYF

abundance: -
j_gene: TRBJ2-7
d_gene: -
v_gene: TRBV9
CDR3nt: TGTGCCAGCAGCGCGACAGGTTCCGCCTACGAGCAGTACTTC
CDR3aa: CASSATGSAYEQYF

abundance: -
j_gene: TRBJ1-2
d_gene: TRBD1
v_gene: TRBV29-1
CDR3nt: TGCAGCGCTTGGACAGGATTCGGCTACACCTTC
CDR3aa: CSAWTGFGYTF

abundance: -
j_gene: TRBJ2-4
d_gene: -
v_gene: TRBV27
CDR3nt: TGTGCCAGCAGTTTATCACGGTCGGGTGCCAAAAACATTCAGTACTTC
CDR3aa: CASSLSRSGAKNIQYF

abundance: -
j_gene: TRBJ2-7
d_gene: TRBD1
v_gene: TRBV7-9
CDR3nt: TGTGCCAGCAGCTCGTACAGGGGGAGCTCCTACGAGCAGTACTTC
CDR3aa: CASSSYRGSSYEQYF

abundance: -
j_gene: TRBJ2-1
d_gene: -
v_gene: TRBV4-2
CDR3nt: TGTGCCAGCAGCCACACAGATAGCTCCTACAATGAGCAGTTCTTC
CDR3aa: CASSHTDSSYNEQFF

abundance: -
j_gene: TRBJ2-1
d_gene: TRBD2
v_gene: TRBV7-2
CDR3nt: TGTGCCAGCAGCTTAGGTCTAGCGGGCGCAGACTACAATGAGCAGTTCTTC
CDR3aa: CASSLGLAGADYNEQFF

abundance: -
j_gene: TRBJ2-1
d_gene: TRBD2
v_gene: TRBV23-1
CDR3nt: TGCGCCAGCAGTCAATCCCACCGACTAGCGGGGGACAATGAGCAGTTCTTC
CDR3aa: CASSQSHRLAGDNEQFF

abundance: -
j_gene: TRBJ2-7
d_gene: -
v_gene: TRBV7-8
CDR3nt: TGTGCCAGCAGCCTCAACTATCTCTACGAGCAGTACTTC
CDR3aa: CASSLNYLYEQYF

abundance: -
j_gene: TRBJ2-5
d_gene: TRBD2
v_gene: TRBV28
CDR3nt: TGTGCCAGCAGTTTAGCCTTGGGACTAGCGGGATCCAAACAAGAGACCCAGTACTTC
CDR3aa: CASSLALGLAGSKQETQYF

abundance: -
j_gene: TRBJ2-4
d_gene: TRBD2
v_gene: TRBV5-6
CDR3nt: TGTGCCAGCAGCTTTCGGCTAGCGGGAGGTCAAAACATTCAGTACTTC
CDR3aa: CASSFRLAGGQNIQYF

abundance: -
j_gene: TRBJ2-1
d_gene: TRBD1
v_gene: TRBV5-1
CDR3nt: TGCGCCAGCAGCCCGGGTGGTGGACAGGGGTACAATGAGCAGTTCTTC
CDR3aa: CASSPGGGQGYNEQFF

abundance: -
j_gene: TRBJ2-7
d_gene: TRBD2
v_gene: TRBV7-3
CDR3nt: TGTGCCAGCAGCTTGGGCGGGGGGGCTTTCTACGAGCAGTACTTC
CDR3aa: CASSLGGGAFYEQYF

abundance: -
j_gene: TRBJ2-4
d_gene: -
v_gene: TRBV18
CDR3nt: TGTGCCAGCTCACCACTTCGGTCGGGGGAAAAAAACATTCAGTACTTC
CDR3aa: CASSPLRSGEKNIQYF

abundance: -
j_gene: TRBJ2-3
d_gene: -
v_gene: TRBV7-2
CDR3nt: TGTGCCGGCTCGGGGGGCGTAACGGATACGCAGTATTTT
CDR3aa: CAGSGGVTDTQYF

abundance: -
j_gene: TRBJ1-5
d_gene: TRBD1
v_gene: TRBV27
CDR3nt: TGTGCCAGCAGCTTACAGGGGGCGAGGCAGCCCCAGCATTTT
CDR3aa: CASSLQGARQPQHF

abundance: -
j_gene: TRBJ1-5
d_gene: -
v_gene: TRBV9
CDR3nt: TGTGCCAGCAGCGTAGATGCAGAACATTATTCGCAGCCCCAGCATTTT
CDR3aa: CASSVDAEHYSQPQHF

abundance: -
j_gene: TRBJ1-1
d_gene: -
v_gene: TRBV19
CDR3nt: TGTGCCAGCCGAACAGGGACTGAAGCTTTCTTT
CDR3aa: CASRTGTEAFF

abundance: -
j_gene: TRBJ2-3
d_gene: TRBD1
v_gene: TRBV9
CDR3nt: TGTGCCAGCAGCCCACAGGGGGCGGTATCAGATACGCAGTATTTT
CDR3aa: CASSPQGAVSDTQYF

abundance: few
j_gene: TRBJ2-5
d_gene: TRBD1
v_gene: TRBV10-3
CDR3nt: TGTGCCATCAGTGACCGGACAGGGGAAGAGACCCAGTACTTC
CDR3aa: CAISDRTGEETQYF

abundance: few
j_gene: TRBJ2-3
d_gene: TRBD2
v_gene: TRBV18
CDR3nt: TGTGCCAGCTCACCACCGCGGGGGGTGGAGGTAGGAGATACGCAGTATTTT
CDR3aa: CASSPPRGVEVGDTQYF

abundance: -
j_gene: TRBJ1-2
d_gene: -
v_gene: TRBV4-3
CDR3nt: TGCGCCAGCAGCCAAGAGAGGAGCAGTTACTATGGCTACACCTTC
CDR3aa: CASSQERSSYYGYTF

abundance: few
j_gene: TRBJ1-6
d_gene: -
v_gene: TRBV6-5
CDR3nt: TGTGCCAGCAGTTACTCGCCGGCCAGGGATTCACCCCTCCACTTT
CDR3aa: CASSYSPARDSPLHF

abundance: -
j_gene: TRBJ2-5
d_gene: -
v_gene: TRBV5-1
CDR3nt: TGCGCCAGCAGCTCGCGGGACCGGAGCCAAGAGACCCAGTACTTC
CDR3aa: CASSSRDRSQETQYF

abundance: -
j_gene: TRBJ2-7
d_gene: TRBD2
v_gene: TRBV18
CDR3nt: TGTGCCAGCTCACAAACTAGCGGGCACTCCTACGAGCAGTACTTC
CDR3aa: CASSQTSGHSYEQYF

abundance: once
j_gene: TRBJ1-3
d_gene: -
v_gene: TRBV28
CDR3nt: TGTGCCAGCAGTTTATGGGTGAGCTCTGGAAACACCATATATTTT
CDR3aa: CASSLWVSSGNTIYF

abundance: -
j_gene: TRBJ2-3
d_gene: -
v_gene: TRBV25-1
CDR3nt: TGTGCCAGCAGTACCCCGAGGGAATCTCGAGATACGCAGTATTTT
CDR3aa: CASSTPRESRDTQYF

abundance: -
j_gene: TRBJ2-6
d_gene: TRBD2
v_gene: TRBV25-1
CDR3nt: TGTGCCAGCACCCCTAGGTGGGGGGGGGAAGGGGCCAACGTCCTGACTTTC
CDR3aa: CASTPRWGGEGANVLTF

abundance: -
j_gene: TRBJ2-7
d_gene: -
v_gene: TRBV7-9
CDR3nt: TGTTCCAGCAGCCCCCGAGGCTCCTACGAGCAGTACTTC
CDR3aa: CSSSPRGSYEQYF

abundance: -
j_gene: TRBJ2-3
d_gene: TRBD2
v_gene: TRBV5-1
CDR3nt: TGCGCCAGCAGCTCTGGACTAGCGGGAGGCCGGGACACAGATACGCAGTATTTT
CDR3aa: CASSSGLAGGRDTDTQYF

abundance: few
j_gene: TRBJ2-1
d_gene: -
v_gene: TRBV7-2
CDR3nt: TGTGCCAGCAGCTTAGGTCGGGAGTACAATGAGCAGTTCTTC
CDR3aa: CASSLGREYNEQFF

abundance: -
j_gene: TRBJ2-1
d_gene: -
v_gene: TRBV25-1
CDR3nt: TGTGCCAGCAGTGAATATTGGCGGGGGCCCCAGTTCTTC
CDR3aa: CASSEYWRGPQFF

abundance: -
j_gene: TRBJ2-5
d_gene: TRBD2
v_gene: TRBV2
CDR3nt: TGTGCCAGCAGGATTGGACTAGGCTCGACACTAGGAGAGACCCAGTACTTC
CDR3aa: CASRIGLGSTLGETQYF

abundance: -
j_gene: TRBJ2-1
d_gene: -
v_gene: TRBV2
CDR3nt: TGTGCCAGCAGTGTGGGTCAGGGGCCCCCCCGTGCGTTCTTC
CDR3aa: CASSVGQGPPRAFF

abundance: -
j_gene: TRBJ1-2
d_gene: TRBD1
v_gene: TRBV28
CDR3nt: TGTGCCAGCAGTTTCAACAGGGGCCGCGGCTACACCTTC
CDR3aa: CASSFNRGRGYTF

abundance: few
j_gene: TRBJ1-3
d_gene: -
v_gene: TRBV7-2
CDR3nt: TGTGCCAGCAGCTTAGCAGGGGTCGGAAACACCATATATTTT
CDR3aa: CASSLAGVGNTIYF

abundance: -
j_gene: TRBJ1-1
d_gene: -
v_gene: TRBV16
CDR3nt: TGTGCCAGCAGCCAATCCGTGGGGCGGACTGAAGCTTTCTTT
CDR3aa: CASSQSVGRTEAFF

abundance: -
j_gene: TRBJ2-2
d_gene: -
v_gene: TRBV7-6
CDR3nt: TGTGCCAGCAGCCTACCCCGGGGCGGGGAGCTGTTTTTT
CDR3aa: CASSLPRGGELFF

abundance: few
j_gene: TRBJ2-3
d_gene: TRBD1
v_gene: TRBV4-2
CDR3nt: TGTGCCAGCAGCCCGAGACAGGGGGAATCGGGGCAGTATTTT
CDR3aa: CASSPRQGESGQYF

abundance: once
j_gene: TRBJ2-2
d_gene: -
v_gene: TRBV19
CDR3nt: TGTGCCAGTAAGCGTGGTGGCGGAGACACCGGGGAGCTGTTTTTT
CDR3aa: CASKRGGGDTGELFF

abundance: -
j_gene: TRBJ2-1
d_gene: TRBD1
v_gene: TRBV4-2
CDR3nt: TGTGCCAGCAGCCAAGGACAGGGGCCCTACAATGAGCAGTTCTTC
CDR3aa: CASSQGQGPYNEQFF

abundance: few
j_gene: TRBJ2-3
d_gene: -
v_gene: TRBV5-1
CDR3nt: TGCGCCAGCAGCTTGGATCCCGGCACAGATACGCAGTATTTT
CDR3aa: CASSLDPGTDTQYF

abundance: -
j_gene: TRBJ2-7
d_gene: -
v_gene: TRBV4-3
CDR3nt: TGCGCCAGCAGCGAAGGTCGGGAAGTCCACGAGCAGTACTTC
CDR3aa: CASSEGREVHEQYF

abundance: -
j_gene: TRBJ2-7
d_gene: -
v_gene: TRBV27
CDR3nt: TGTGCCAGCAGCCTTATGGGGGAGGTCTACGAGCAGTACTTC
CDR3aa: CASSLMGEVYEQYF

abundance: -
j_gene: TRBJ1-2
d_gene: -
v_gene: TRBV10-2
CDR3nt: TGCGCCACGTCCACAGACTATAACTATGGCTACACCTTC
CDR3aa: CATSTDYNYGYTF

abundance: -
j_gene: TRBJ1-2
d_gene: TRBD1
v_gene: TRBV5-1
CDR3nt: TGCGCCAGCAGCCACATAGGGACAGGGGGAGGCTATGGCTACACCTTC
CDR3aa: CASSHIGTGGGYGYTF

abundance: -
j_gene: TRBJ2-7
d_gene: -
v_gene: TRBV6-5
CDR3nt: TGTGCCAGCAGTCAGGGACACCCCTACGAGCAGTACTTC
CDR3aa: CASSQGHPYEQYF

abundance: -
j_gene: TRBJ2-1
d_gene: -
v_gene: TRBV27
CDR3nt: TGTGCCAGCAGTTTTGGAGGGAGAAACAATGAGCAGTTCTTC
CDR3aa: CASSFGGRNNEQFF

abundance: -
j_gene: TRBJ2-7
d_gene: -
v_gene: TRBV14
CDR3nt: TGTGCCAGCAGCCGAGCCAGGCGTAGCGGAAAGACTCTCTCCTACGAGCAGTACTTC
CDR3aa: CASSRARRSGKTLSYEQYF

abundance: -
j_gene: TRBJ1-5
d_gene: -
v_gene: TRBV7-2
CDR3nt: TGTGCCAGCAGCTTATCTGGGGGCGAAGATCAGCCCCAGCATTTT
CDR3aa: CASSLSGGEDQPQHF

abundance: -
j_gene: TRBJ2-2
d_gene: -
v_gene: TRBV25-1
CDR3nt: TGTGCCACTGCCCAGGGGTTAACCGGGGAGCTGTTTTTT
CDR3aa: CATAQGLTGELFF